A selection of T cell receptor beta chains follows, all from one sample in a study of OX40 agonist ivuxolimab in advanced cancers. The method was immunoSEQ multiplex PCR; TCRdb's version includes in-frame clones alone and lacks a portion of them. This table has around 26,000 clones, roughly 91% appearing once. Material: CD4+ or CD8+ T cells sorted from blood, obtained in a trial of the OX40 agonist ivuxolimab. Receptors were obtained from an adult with an advanced solid tumor such as melanoma, head and neck, liver or kidney cancer. CDR3s include the opening cysteine and the closing phenylalanine or tryptophan. A D gene is named only where the DNA matches it firmly. Not all rows give a size; the values are once, few, many and, for expanded clones, a class.

CDR3aa | CDR3nt | v_gene | d_gene | abundance | j_gene
CASRGGGAEIETQYF | TGTGCCAGCCGCGGGGGTGGGGCAGAAATAGAGACCCAGTACTTC | TRBV6-5 | TRBD2 | - | TRBJ2-5
CASSLYGNTIYF | TGTGCCAGCAGTTTATACGGAAACACCATATATTTT | TRBV28 | - | - | TRBJ1-3
CAGSFQTGVTEAFF | TGTGCCGGCAGCTTTCAGACAGGGGTGACTGAAGCTTTCTTT | TRBV11-3 | TRBD1 | - | TRBJ1-1
CASSVDRGEQFF | TGTGCCAGCAGCGTAGATAGGGGTGAGCAGTTCTTC | TRBV9 | - | - | TRBJ2-1
CASGSLNSPLHF | TGTGCCAGCGGTTCGTTAAATTCACCCCTCCACTTT | TRBV6-6 | - | - | TRBJ1-6
CASRSSGVSESGANVLTF | TGTGCCAGCAGGTCGTCAGGGGTCTCCGAATCTGGGGCCAACGTCCTGACTTTC | TRBV5-4 | - | - | TRBJ2-6
CAIGTSGSYEQYF | TGTGCCATTGGGACTAGCGGATCCTACGAGCAGTACTTC | TRBV15 | TRBD2 | - | TRBJ2-7
CASSQTGIGTIYF | TGTGCCAGCAGCCAGACAGGGATCGGGACCATATATTTT | TRBV27 | TRBD1 | - | TRBJ1-3
CASSLVEARYEQYF | TGTGCCAGCAGCTTAGTGGAAGCGAGATACGAGCAGTACTTC | TRBV7-8 | - | - | TRBJ2-7
CASSIDPGGNTEAFF | TGTGCCAGTAGTATAGATCCGGGCGGTAACACTGAAGCTTTCTTT | TRBV19 | - | - | TRBJ1-1
CASSHLIGQGIETQYF | TGTGCCAGCAGCCACCTGATTGGACAGGGTATAGAGACCCAGTACTTC | TRBV5-4 | TRBD1 | - | TRBJ2-5
CASSVGTDYGYTF | TGTGCCAGCAGTGTTGGGACAGACTATGGCTACACCTTC | TRBV2 | TRBD1 | - | TRBJ1-2
CASSDSRTGSYNEQFF | TGTGCCAGCAGTGACTCCAGGACAGGGTCCTACAATGAGCAGTTCTTC | TRBV6-4 | TRBD1 | - | TRBJ2-1
CASRRQGTSYGYTF | TGTGCCAGCAGGCGACAGGGGACCTCCTATGGCTACACCTTC | TRBV6-6 | TRBD1 | once | TRBJ1-2
CASSLGQPNSPLHF | TGTGCCAGCAGTTTGGGCCAACCTAATTCACCCCTCCACTTT | TRBV28 | - | - | TRBJ1-6
CASSAGLAGGDEQFF | TGTGCCAGCAGCGCGGGACTAGCGGGAGGAGATGAGCAGTTCTTC | TRBV5-8 | TRBD2 | - | TRBJ2-1